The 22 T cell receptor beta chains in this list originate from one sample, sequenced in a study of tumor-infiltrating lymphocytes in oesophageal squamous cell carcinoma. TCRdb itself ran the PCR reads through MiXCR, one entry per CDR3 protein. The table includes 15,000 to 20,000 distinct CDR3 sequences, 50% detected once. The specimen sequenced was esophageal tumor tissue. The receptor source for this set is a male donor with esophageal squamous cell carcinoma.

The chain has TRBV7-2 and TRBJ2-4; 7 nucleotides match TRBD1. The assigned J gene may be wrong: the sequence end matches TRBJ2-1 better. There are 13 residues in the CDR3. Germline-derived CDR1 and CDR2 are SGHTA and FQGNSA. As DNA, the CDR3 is TGTGCCAGCAGCTTAGGGGAAGGGACAGCTCAGTTCTTC. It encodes CASSLGEGTAQFF.

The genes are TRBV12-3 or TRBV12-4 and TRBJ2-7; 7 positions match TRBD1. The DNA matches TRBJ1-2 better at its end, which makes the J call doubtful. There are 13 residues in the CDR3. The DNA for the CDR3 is TGTGCCAGCAGTTTGGGCAGGGGGTATGGCTACACCTTC. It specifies CASSLGRGYGYTF.

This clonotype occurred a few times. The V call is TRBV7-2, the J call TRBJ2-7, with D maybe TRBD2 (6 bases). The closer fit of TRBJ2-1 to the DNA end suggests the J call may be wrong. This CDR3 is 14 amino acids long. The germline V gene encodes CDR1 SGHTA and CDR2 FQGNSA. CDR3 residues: CASSLSRPAGEQFF. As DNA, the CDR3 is TGTGCCAGCAGCTTATCACGACCAGCGGGTGAGCAGTTCTTC.

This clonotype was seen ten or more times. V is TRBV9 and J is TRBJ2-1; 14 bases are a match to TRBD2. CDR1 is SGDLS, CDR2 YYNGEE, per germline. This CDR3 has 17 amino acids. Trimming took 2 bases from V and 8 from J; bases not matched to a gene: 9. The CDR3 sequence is CASSVGTGTSGSHEQFF. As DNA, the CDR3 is TGTGCCAGCAGCGTGGGGACGGGGACTAGCGGGAGCCATGAGCAGTTCTTC.

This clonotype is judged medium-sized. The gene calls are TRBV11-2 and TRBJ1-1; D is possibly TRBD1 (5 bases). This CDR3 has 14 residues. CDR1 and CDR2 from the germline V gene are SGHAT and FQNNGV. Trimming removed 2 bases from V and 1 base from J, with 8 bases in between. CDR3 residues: CASSLRQGNTEAFF. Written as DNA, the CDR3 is TGTGCCAGCAGCTTAAGGCAGGGGAACACTGAAGCTTTCTTT.

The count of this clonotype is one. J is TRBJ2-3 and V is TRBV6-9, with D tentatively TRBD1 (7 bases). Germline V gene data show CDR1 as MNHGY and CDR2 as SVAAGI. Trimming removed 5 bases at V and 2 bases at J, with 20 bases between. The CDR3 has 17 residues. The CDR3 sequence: CASSKNRQGGPTDTQYF. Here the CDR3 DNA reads TGTGCCAGCAGTAAAAATAGACAGGGAGGTCCCACAGATACGCAGTATTTT.

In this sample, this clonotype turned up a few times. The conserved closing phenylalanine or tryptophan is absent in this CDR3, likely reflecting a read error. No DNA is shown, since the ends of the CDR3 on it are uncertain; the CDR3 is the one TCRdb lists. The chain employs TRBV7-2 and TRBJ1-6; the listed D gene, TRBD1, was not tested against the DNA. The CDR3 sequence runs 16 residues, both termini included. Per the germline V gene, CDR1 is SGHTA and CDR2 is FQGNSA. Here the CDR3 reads CASSLNRGPYEQYFGA.

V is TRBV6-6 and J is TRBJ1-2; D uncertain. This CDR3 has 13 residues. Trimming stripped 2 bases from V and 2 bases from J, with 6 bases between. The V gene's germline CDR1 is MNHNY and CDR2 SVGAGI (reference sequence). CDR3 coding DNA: TGTGCCAGCAGTTACGGCACAAACTATGGCTACACCTTC. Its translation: CASSYGTNYGYTF.

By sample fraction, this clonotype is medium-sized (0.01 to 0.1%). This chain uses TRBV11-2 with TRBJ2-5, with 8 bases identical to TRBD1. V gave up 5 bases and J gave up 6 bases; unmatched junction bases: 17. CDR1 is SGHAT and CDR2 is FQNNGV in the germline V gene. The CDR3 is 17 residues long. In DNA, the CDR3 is TGTGCCAGCAGCCAATTGGGGGACAGGAATTTCTTCCAGACCCAGTACTTC. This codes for CASSQLGDRNFFQTQYF. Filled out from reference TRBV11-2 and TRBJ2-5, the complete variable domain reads EAGVAQSPRYKIIEKRQSVAFWCNPISGHATLYWYQQILGQGPKLLIQFQNNGVVDDSQLPKDRFSAERLKGVDSTLKIQPAKLEDSAVYLCASSQLGDRNFFQTQYFGPGTRLLVL.

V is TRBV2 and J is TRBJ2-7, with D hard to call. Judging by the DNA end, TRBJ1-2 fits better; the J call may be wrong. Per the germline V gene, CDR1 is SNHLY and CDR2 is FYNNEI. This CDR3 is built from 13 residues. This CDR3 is CASSAQATYGYTF. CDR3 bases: TGTGCCAGCAGTGCCCAAGCGACTTATGGCTACACCTTC.

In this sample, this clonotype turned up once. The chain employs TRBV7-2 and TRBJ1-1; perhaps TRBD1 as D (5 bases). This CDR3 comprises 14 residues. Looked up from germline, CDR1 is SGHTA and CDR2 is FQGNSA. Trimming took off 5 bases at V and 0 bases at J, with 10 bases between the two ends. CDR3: CASSLGVLNTEAFF. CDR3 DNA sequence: TGTGCCAGCAGCCTAGGGGTTCTGAACACTGAAGCTTTCTTT.

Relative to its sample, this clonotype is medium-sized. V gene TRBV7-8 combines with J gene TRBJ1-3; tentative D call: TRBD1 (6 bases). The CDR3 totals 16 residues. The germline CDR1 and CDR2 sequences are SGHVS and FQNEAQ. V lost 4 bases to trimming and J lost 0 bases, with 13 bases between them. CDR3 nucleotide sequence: TGTGCCAGCAGCTACACAGGGTTGAGCTCTGGAAACACCATATATTTT. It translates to CASSYTGLSSGNTIYF.

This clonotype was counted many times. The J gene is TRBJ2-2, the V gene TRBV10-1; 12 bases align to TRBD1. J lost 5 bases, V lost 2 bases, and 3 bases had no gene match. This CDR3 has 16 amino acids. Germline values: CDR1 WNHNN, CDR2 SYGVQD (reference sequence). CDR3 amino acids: CASSEMGQGATGELFF. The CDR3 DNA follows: TGCGCCAGCAGTGAGATGGGACAGGGGGCAACCGGGGAGCTGTTTTTT.

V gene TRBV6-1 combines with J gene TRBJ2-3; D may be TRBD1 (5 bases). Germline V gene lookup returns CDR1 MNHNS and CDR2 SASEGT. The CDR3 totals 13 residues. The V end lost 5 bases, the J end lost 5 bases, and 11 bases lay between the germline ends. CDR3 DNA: TGTGCCAGCAGTCAGGGCTGGAGAGATACGCAGTATTTT. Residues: CASSQGWRDTQYF.

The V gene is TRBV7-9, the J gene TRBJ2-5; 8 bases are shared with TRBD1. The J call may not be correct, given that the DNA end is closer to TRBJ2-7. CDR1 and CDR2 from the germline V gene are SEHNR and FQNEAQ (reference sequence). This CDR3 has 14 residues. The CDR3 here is CASSLGTGSHEQYF. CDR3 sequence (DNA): TGTGCCAGCAGCTTAGGGACAGGGAGCCACGAGCAGTACTTC.

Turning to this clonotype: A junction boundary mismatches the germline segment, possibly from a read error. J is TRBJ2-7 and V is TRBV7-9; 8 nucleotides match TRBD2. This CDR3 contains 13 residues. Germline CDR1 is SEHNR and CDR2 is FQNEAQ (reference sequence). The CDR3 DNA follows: TGTGCTAGCAGCTCCAGCGGGAGCGGCGAGCAGTACTTC. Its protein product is CASSSSGSGEQYF.

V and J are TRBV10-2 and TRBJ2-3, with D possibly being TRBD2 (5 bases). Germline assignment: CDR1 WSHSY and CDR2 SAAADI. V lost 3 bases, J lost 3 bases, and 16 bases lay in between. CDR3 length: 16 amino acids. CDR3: CASSDLHGISTDTQYF. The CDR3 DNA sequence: TGCGCCAGCAGTGACCTTCACGGGATCTCGACAGATACGCAGTATTTT.

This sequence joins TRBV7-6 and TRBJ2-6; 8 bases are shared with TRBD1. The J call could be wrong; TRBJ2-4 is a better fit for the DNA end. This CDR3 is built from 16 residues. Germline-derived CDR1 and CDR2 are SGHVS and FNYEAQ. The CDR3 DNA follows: TGTGCCAGCAGCCCTTGGCAGGGGGCTGGTTTGAACATTCAGTACTTC. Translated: CASSPWQGAGLNIQYF.

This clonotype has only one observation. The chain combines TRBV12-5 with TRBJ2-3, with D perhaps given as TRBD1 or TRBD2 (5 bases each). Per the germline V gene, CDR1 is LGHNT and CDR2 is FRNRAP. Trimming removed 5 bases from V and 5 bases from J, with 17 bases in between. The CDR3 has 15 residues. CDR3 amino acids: CASGGTGHIGDTQYF. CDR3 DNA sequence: TGTGCTAGTGGTGGGACGGGCCATATTGGAGATACGCAGTATTTT.

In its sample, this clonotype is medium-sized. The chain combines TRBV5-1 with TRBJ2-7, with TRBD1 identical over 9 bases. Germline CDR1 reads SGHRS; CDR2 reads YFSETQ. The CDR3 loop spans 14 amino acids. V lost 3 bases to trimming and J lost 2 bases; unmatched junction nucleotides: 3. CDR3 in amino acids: CASSSRTGAYEQYF. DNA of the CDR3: TGCGCCAGCAGCTCCCGGACAGGGGCCTACGAGCAGTACTTC. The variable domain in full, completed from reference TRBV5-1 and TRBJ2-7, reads KAGVTQTPRYLIKTRGQQVTLSCSPISGHRSVSWYQQTPGQGLQFLFEYFSETQRNKGNFPGRFSGRQFSNSRSEMNVSTLELGDSALYLCASSSRTGAYEQYFGPGTRLTVT.

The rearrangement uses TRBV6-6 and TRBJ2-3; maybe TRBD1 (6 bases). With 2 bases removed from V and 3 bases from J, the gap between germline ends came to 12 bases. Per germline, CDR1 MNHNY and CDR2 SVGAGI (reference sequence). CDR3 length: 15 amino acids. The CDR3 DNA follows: TGTGCCAGCAGTTACGGGGGCTGGGAAACAGATACGCAGTATTTT. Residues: CASSYGGWETDTQYF.

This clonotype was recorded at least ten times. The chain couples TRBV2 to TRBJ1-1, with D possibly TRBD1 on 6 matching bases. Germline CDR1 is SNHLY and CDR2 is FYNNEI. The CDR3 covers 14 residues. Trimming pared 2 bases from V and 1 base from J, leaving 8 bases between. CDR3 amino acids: CASSERGQNTEAFF. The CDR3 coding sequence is TGTGCCAGCAGTGAAAGGGGACAGAACACTGAAGCTTTCTTT.